This TCR beta chain was captured in a study of cytomegalovirus exposure and HLA in healthy donors (dated by TCRdb to about 2017). Broadly, across the study: An earlier analysis of about 560 of the donors reported 250 to 300 Gb of sequence data and approximately 120 million unique TCR beta sequences obtained from approximately 180 million T cells. Roughly 300 gigabases of sequencing data and tens of millions of unique TCR sequences were included in an early release covering roughly 700 HLA-typed donors. Of the 398 genotyped donors, roughly 85% fell in the genetic ancestry cluster associated with self-reported Caucasian donors. The study aimed to test whether signatures of past pathogen exposure could be identified by cataloging public T cell receptors. The study profiled the T cell repertoires of approximately 700 subjects by immunosequencing and related them to cytomegalovirus serostatus. Besides the first cohort of around 700 subjects, a separate validation cohort made up of around 120 different subjects was used. The study combined high-throughput TCR immunosequencing, statistical association of individual TCRs with disease status, and machine learning to predict cytomegalovirus infection status. In a later analysis, previously published TCR beta repertoires from several hundred donors were re-analyzed and high-resolution HLA genotyping was added so that TCR occurrence patterns could be studied. Rather than using new phenotypic data, the later analysis identified candidate immune exposures from TCR beta sequences and from how often those sequences occurred across donors. In an earlier analysis of roughly 580 of the donors, high-throughput TCR beta sequencing was used to judge whether each TCR beta V gene segment behaved as functional or pseudogenic. Donor age, sex, ethnicity and CMV serostatus were compiled alongside the repertoire data. Genome-wide SNP genotypes for about three fifths of the roughly 670 donors were used in a later genetic analysis, which treated that subset as a discovery cohort. All discovery cohort repertoires had been generated on a single sequencing platform. HLA typing covered class I and class II loci at four-digit resolution. Typing coverage differed by locus: A, B, C, DRB1 and DQB1 were typed in about 620-630 donors, DQA1 in approximately 520, DPA1 in some 610, and DPB1 in roughly 450. Because of strong linkage in the cohort, roughly five DR-DQ haplotypes were treated as single units for association and clustering. Across some 400 genotyped donors of the cohort, an average of approximately 240,000 unique TCR beta nucleotide sequences per donor were sequenced, and 15% to 20% of those sequences were non-productive. Broad study findings and their caveats: A later genetic analysis associated a missense DCLRE1C variant with V-gene and J-gene trimming of TCR beta chains, and an independent cohort replicated the association. According to the authors, the approach could potentially be generalized to other disease states and immunological phenotypes. In vitro tests confirmed that a few of the cytomegalovirus-associated TCR beta chains recognize cytomegalovirus antigens. According to a later genetic analysis, donors in an Asian-associated ancestry cluster had fewer N-insertions in productive TCRs than the approximately 670-donor mean. Broadly in line with IMGT annotations, most TCR beta V segments showed up in productive rearrangements about 87% or about 30% of the time in an earlier analysis of around 550 of the donors. Linkage disequilibrium might explain the correlated functional status among segregating V segments, but an unknown experimental factor could not be excluded. The presence/absence analyses assumed that sequencing depth was roughly uniform across donors, and that assumption may not be true. According to a later analysis, TCR association rates differed among HLA loci, with DRB1 alleles showing the most associated TCRs and HLA-C alleles showing the fewest. A later analysis reported that several top co-occurrence clusters appeared linked to parvovirus B19, influenza, CMV and Epstein-Barr virus. A further reported finding was that TCR beta sequences accurately predicted the HLA-A and HLA-B alleles for most subjects in the first cohort. When HLA alleles, especially DR and DQ, strongly co-occurred, attributing TCR associations to individual alleles was difficult. A total of roughly 160 TCR beta chains were listed by the study as associated with cytomegalovirus. HLA typing was unavailable for some donors at each locus, so association tests used only the typed subset. A later analysis associated 16,951 TCR beta sequences with specific HLA alleles at a false discovery rate of 0.05. The earlier analysis of approximately 560 of the donors excluded over 15 rarely observed V segments, including chromosome 9 orphons, because counts were too low. A later analysis found that most CMV-associated TCR beta chains appeared HLA-restricted, with HLA associations seemingly driven largely by CMV exposure. Across donors, most TCR sequences were observed very rarely, whereas some public TCRs were present in many individuals. The sequencing pipeline was judged likely to have produced a cluster of highly shared sequence variants as a technical artifact. The classifier was reported to diagnose cytomegalovirus status with high specificity and sensitivity in both the original cohort and the validation cohort. Only TCR beta chains were sequenced in this cohort, and the absence of alpha or paired-chain data limited detectable features. Because the 87-base-pair reads could not distinguish some IMGT-functional V segments, including TRBV6-2 and TRBV6-3, those segments were excluded. For the cohort, immune exposure information was limited to CMV serostatus. A later analysis found that HLA-associated TCR beta chains were more clonally expanded and had lower generation probabilities than equally common non-associated chains.

Concerning this clone itself: This clone's antigen is unknown. Base qualities are not at hand, and no much larger clone is one base apart. This same CDR3 is encoded by further DNA sequences in the sample.

Libraries were built with the immunoSEQ multiplex PCR assay. A mixture of 60 forward primers for TCR Vbeta segments and 13 reverse primers for TCR Jbeta segments was used in the multiplex PCR. The CDR3 region of rearranged TCR beta genes was amplified from genomic DNA with a multiplex PCR assay. The amplified TCR beta libraries were sequenced on the Illumina HiSeq System as 87-base-pair reads. The paper's processing steps were these. A later analysis counted 75 million to 100 million unique TCR beta chains across the 690 or so repertoires, and some 11 million of these chains were shared by at least two donors. A nearest-neighbor algorithm error-corrected the raw reads and collapsed the reads into unique sequences, merging closely related sequences to remove PCR and sequencing errors. To assign V, D and J gene segments, CDR3 sequences were aligned to IMGT reference sequences. For a sequence to be retained, at least a six-nucleotide match to both a V gene segment and a J gene segment was required. A rearrangement counted as productive if the CDR3 had no stop codons and remained in frame with V and J, and every other rearrangement counted as non-productive. CDR3 was defined by IMGT convention, running from the second conserved V-encoded cysteine to the conserved J-encoded phenylalanine. In an earlier analysis of 587 of the donors, sequences lacking an unambiguous match to a single V gene segment were excluded. An earlier analysis of several hundred of the donors called V segments functional above 56.7% productive rearrangements and segregating when the between-donor standard deviation exceeded 5%. A statistical classification framework was built to diagnose cytomegalovirus status from the catalog of TCR beta chain sequences. In a later analysis, V and J genes were assigned by comparing TCR nucleotide sequences against IMGT/GENE-DB human TR gene sequences. The TCRdist pipeline was used in a later analysis to assign CDR3 sequences and most-parsimonious VDJ recombination scenarios. In a later analysis, every TCR beta chain was defined by the combination of its CDR3 amino acid sequence and its V-gene family, and reads without a unique V-gene family were dropped. As a way to deal with suspected cross-contamination and a sequencing artifact, a later analysis dropped under 600 nucleotide sequences that were highly shared and had low generation probability. In a later analysis, a clonal expansion index for each public chain was calculated from normalized within-repertoire ranks of inferred template counts. A later analysis computed generation probabilities with a VDJ recombination model fitted to out-of-frame rearrangements, and checked the results against IGoR. A later analysis scored TCR-TCR, TCR-HLA and TCR-CMV co-occurrence with hypergeometric tests, applying a repertoire-size bias correction to TCR pairs. A later analysis estimated false discovery rates by permuting HLA or CMV assignments 20 times. A later analysis grouped co-occurring TCRs with DBSCAN, adding TCRdist sequence similarity when clustering within HLA-allele-positive subsets. Repertoires with fewer than 30,000 or more than 120,000 public chains were left out of co-occurrence clustering, as were about 5 repertoires with anomalous nucleotide sharing. The source is immuneACCESS, and TCRdb retained only in-frame sequences with V and J called. Part of the clones is not carried over; for the studies checked, unresolved V genes explain less than half of this, and the remainder is unexplained. V, J and clone size are those of that table, while D and trimming were read from the DNA. The sample table contains around 130,000 clones; only one count was recorded for approximately 86% of them. Of the sample, about 0.51% is held by the ten largest clones.

The cohort was made up of approximately 670 healthy bone marrow donors. Cohort members were all nominally healthy when sampled, although unrecorded immune exposures were likely present. The donor tested CMV seronegative and was one of the 352 seronegative cohort members. Every donor gave a peripheral blood sample, and the peripheral blood mononuclear cells from that sample were used for TCR beta sequencing. The Qiagen DNeasy Blood Extraction Kit was used to extract genomic DNA from the blood cell samples. Taken from cysteine to phenylalanine, the CDR3 has 15 residues. The kept DNA is CDR3 alone, 45 bases in frame from the first base. Germline trimming amounts to 0 bases on V and 2 bases on J, with 4 as the count of junction bases outside the gene matches. Sequences MNHEY (CDR1) and SVGAGI (CDR2) are obtained from the germline V gene.

The chain is encoded by TRBV6-5 joined to TRBJ2-7; the central 7 bases match TRBD2. Source material: PBMCs. This receptor was obtained from a woman between 35 and 50 years old in good health and CMV-seronegative. The encoded CDR3 is CASSYSGRGAYEQYF. The sequenced DNA is TGTGCCAGCAGTTACTCCGGACGGGGGGCCTACGAGCAGTACTTC.